This T cell receptor beta chain stems from a study of chemoradiotherapy in HPV16-positive cancers. Some clones are missing from TCRdb's copy, which holds only in-frame ones; the method was immunoSEQ multiplex PCR. The sample holds tens of thousands of clones, about nine tenths seen once. This clone was observed once. Germline V gene data show CDR1 as MGHRA and CDR2 as YSYEKL. CDR3 length equals 17 residues. Germline trimming cut 2 bases from V and 4 bases from J; bases unmatched to any gene: 10. The rearrangement links TRBV4-1 to TRBJ2-1; 8 bases line up with TRBD1. The TCR comes from a human donor with HPV-associated anogenital cancer. Sequences were derived from blood, sampled from a patient who underwent chemoradiotherapy. As DNA, the CDR3 is TGCGCCAGCAGCCAACCAGCCGGGACAGGTCTGTACAATGAGCAGTTCTTC. The encoded protein is CASSQPAGTGLYNEQFF.